The source of this T cell receptor beta chain is a study of beta chain features in type 1 diabetes. Findings of the study overall: Possible PCR preference for shorter templates applied equally to patients and controls. Type 1 diabetes patients showed a moderate but significant shortening of TCRB CDR3s in all four CD4+ subsets.

This CDR3 comprises 13 residues. Germline V lookup: CDR1 LNHDA, CDR2 SQIVND (reference sequence). Trimming left V 4 bases short and J 6 bases short, with 13 bases between. Sort purity for all populations was recorded as exceeding 98%. Isolated RNA was reverse transcribed in full, so expressed TCRB transcripts were sequenced. TCRdb's copy holds only in-frame clones and misses some; the assay was immunoSEQ multiplex PCR. The repertoire consists of almost 350,000 clones, with around 9.3% occurring once and the leading ten covering 0.9% to 1.1%. This clone showed up just a few times. Its antigen is undetermined.

Sample: central memory CD4+ T cells from blood. The chain carries TRBV19 and TRBJ2-7; TRBD2 is a possible D gene (6 bases). The sequence was collected from a man aged 25-40 years with type 1 diabetes. As DNA, the CDR3 is TGTGCCAGTAGTACTGGGGGGTTCGGCGAGCAGTACTTC. This translates into CASSTGGFGEQYF.